This T cell receptor (beta chain) came from a study of CD8 T cells in Susac syndrome. Study at large: At blood draw, Susac syndrome patients were therapy-naive, on corticosteroids, or on intravenous immunoglobulin alone.

Study results and caveats: Expansion of clones was not seen in the CD4+ T cell repertoires of Susac syndrome.

This CDR3 has 15 amino acids. From germline, CDR1 is MNHEY and CDR2 SMNVEV (reference sequence). Losses at the gene ends were 3 bases for V and 6 bases for J; bases not matched to a gene: 9. Sequencing of TCR beta was carried out in blood CD8+ and CD4+ T cells. As concerns this clonotype: Its antigen remains unidentified.

The RNA input was 0.5 to 1 ug, and it was reverse transcribed with random hexamers. MiXCR was run by TCRdb on the immunoSEQ multiplex PCR reads, yielding one entry per CDR3 protein. The profile shows some 200,000 distinct CDR3 sequences, about 91% of them singletons. The source material was CD4+ T cells from PBMCs. This TCR came from a human donor with Susac syndrome. The chain employs TRBV27 and TRBJ2-5; 8 bases align to TRBD2. In DNA form, the CDR3 reads TGTGCCAGCAGTTTCAACGGGGGGGCAGTCCAGACCCAGTACTTC. Amino acids: CASSFNGGAVQTQYF.